This T cell receptor (beta chain) was sequenced during a study of beta chain features in type 1 diabetes. In regard to this clone: Its antigen is unidentified.

The CDR3 is made up of 13 amino acids. The V end lost 5 bases, the J end lost 0 bases, and 8 bases lay between the germline ends. The germline gives CDR1 GTSNPN, CDR2 SVGIG (reference sequence). A CD45RO/CCR7/CD25/CD127/CD95/CD27 panel sorted naive, central memory, regulatory and stem cell-like memory CD4+ cells. The study, taken as a whole, reports: There were fewer insertions and more deletions at the VDJ junctions of type 1 diabetes patients.

Reverse transcription of all isolated RNA meant that expressed TCRB transcripts were sequenced. Clones were sequenced by immunoSEQ multiplex PCR, and TCRdb holds only the in-frame ones, with some missing. The table includes more than 60,000 clones, approximately 59% detected once. This TCR came from a woman aged 18-29 years in good health. The specimen was Tregs from blood. This chain joins TRBV30 and TRBJ1-3; the D is unclear. The CDR3 region is CAWVVLSGNTIYF. For the CDR3, the DNA is TGTGCCTGGGTAGTACTCTCTGGAAACACCATATATTTT.